A single sample is the source of the 29 T cell receptor beta chains below, sequenced in a study of early T cells in non-severe SARS-CoV-2 infection. TCRdb recomputed calls from the 5' RACE reads with MiXCR, one row per CDR3 protein. The sample yields 37,000 or so distinct CDR3 sequences, approximately 5% seen once. Sequences were obtained from whole blood. Receptors originate from an adult who was a healthcare worker with PCR-confirmed SARS-CoV-2 infection or an uninfected control (not recorded which).

The chain recombines TRBV27 with TRBJ2-3; D is unclear. Germline V gene data show CDR1 as MNHEY and CDR2 as SMNVEV (reference sequence). The germline V and J ends were trimmed by 7 bases and 9 bases, with 11 bases remaining between them. The CDR3 runs 11 residues. The CDR3 loop reads CASNPAPTQYF. CDR3 bases: TGTGCCAGCAACCCGGCTCCCACGCAGTATTTT.

The chain joins TRBV5-6 to TRBJ2-5; weak D call: TRBD1 (5 bases). This CDR3 has 14 residues. Germline V gene sequence: CDR1 SGHDT, CDR2 YYEEEE. Between the trimmed V and J ends, which lost 0 bases and 4 bases, there was a span of 10 bases. The CDR3 reads CASSLERGGETQYF. CDR3 bases: TGTGCCAGCAGCTTGGAAAGGGGTGGAGAGACCCAGTACTTC.

This clonotype was found many times. The rearrangement uses TRBV12-3 or TRBV12-4 and TRBJ2-3; maybe TRBD2 (6 bases). Trimming removed 6 bases at V and 0 bases at J, with 16 bases between. The CDR3 extends over 16 amino acids. This chain's CDR3 is CASRTLGRGSTDTQYF. CDR3 in DNA: TGTGCCAGCAGGACCCTTGGGCGGGGTAGCACAGATACGCAGTATTTT.

The sample holds many counts of this clonotype. V and J are TRBV19 and TRBJ1-2; 8 bases match TRBD1. This CDR3 is 16 amino acids long. Germline-derived CDR1 and CDR2 are LNHDA and SQIVND (reference sequence). Trimming at V came to 1 base and at J to 0 bases, leaving 4 bases not matched to a gene. CDR3 DNA sequence: TGTGCCAGTAGTATAGTCGGGACAGGAGCTAACTATGGCTACACCTTC. It translates to CASSIVGTGANYGYTF.

The chain couples TRBV28 to TRBJ1-5; maybe TRBD1 (5 bases). There are 14 residues in the CDR3. CDR1 MDHEN and CDR2 SYDVKM come from the germline V gene. The V end was cut by 5 bases, the J end by 7 bases, with 15 bases between. The CDR3 spells CASSGGQGFQPQHF. CDR3 DNA: TGTGCCAGCAGTGGGGGTCAGGGATTCCAGCCCCAGCATTTT.

The sample holds many counts of this clonotype. The junction departs from germline at one end; a sequencing error may be responsible. The chain joins TRBV20-1 to TRBJ1-4, with D possibly being TRBD1 (5 bases). Germline loops: CDR1 DFQATT, CDR2 SNEGSKA (reference sequence). The CDR3 sequence is 12 residues long. The CDR3 loop reads CSARFIAELQVF. The CDR3 DNA is TGCAGTGCTAGGTTTATAGCAGAATTACAGGTTTTT.

This clonotype was seen many times. Relative to the germline gene, one junction end is altered; a read error may explain this. The genes are TRBV19 and TRBJ1-5; D not certain. The CDR3 sequence is 13 residues long. CDR1 and CDR2 from the germline V gene are LNHDA and SQIVND (reference sequence). This chain's CDR3 is CASDVRSHQPQHF. The CDR3 region has the DNA TGTGCCAGTGATGTCCGTAGCCATCAGCCCCAGCATTTT.

The table lists this clonotype with many counts. The chain has TRBV7-6 and TRBJ2-7; D assignment may be TRBD1 or TRBD2 (6 bases each). V dropped 5 bases and J dropped 5 bases, with 19 bases sitting between them. CDR1 is SGHVS and CDR2 is FNYEAQ in the germline V gene. CDR3 length equals 15 residues. CDR3 loop: CASSPGNGGADEQYF. The CDR3 nucleotides read TGTGCCAGCAGCCCTGGAAACGGGGGCGCGGACGAGCAGTACTTC.

This clonotype was picked up many times. The J gene is TRBJ1-3, the V gene TRBV2; 9 nucleotides line up with TRBD1. This CDR3 spans 13 amino acids. Looked up from germline, CDR1 is SNHLY and CDR2 is FYNNEI. V was pared by 7 bases and J by 4 bases, with 2 bases of the junction left unmatched. CDR3 DNA sequence: TGTGCCAGCACCGGGACAGGGGGAAACACCATATATTTT. Its translation is CASTGTGGNTIYF.

The chain links TRBV12-3 or TRBV12-4 to TRBJ1-3, with D hard to call. The CDR3 sequence is 14 residues long. With 6 bases removed from V and 2 bases from J, the gap between germline ends came to 11 bases. Here the CDR3 reads CASRPGRTGNTIYF. CDR3 DNA: TGTGCCAGCAGGCCTGGGCGGACTGGAAACACCATATATTTT.

There are a few counts of this clonotype. The chain couples TRBV7-6 to TRBJ2-1; 10 bases are shared with TRBD2. J gave up 4 bases and V 5 bases, and 2 bases lay outside the gene matches. The CDR3 spans 14 residues. The V gene's germline CDR1 is SGHVS and CDR2 FNYEAQ. The CDR3 DNA is TGTGCCAGCAGCCTTAGCGGGGGGTACAATGAGCAGTTCTTC. Its translation is CASSLSGGYNEQFF.

This clonotype was observed many times. The rearrangement links TRBV7-3 to TRBJ1-1; the D is unclear. This CDR3 has 13 residues. Germline-derived CDR1 and CDR2 are SGHTA and FQGTGA. Trimming removed 4 bases at V and 0 bases at J, with 6 bases between. The CDR3 DNA reads as TGTGCCAGCAGCTCTCAGATGAACACTGAAGCTTTCTTT. Its protein is CASSSQMNTEAFF.

Ten or more counts support this clonotype. The CDR3 bases are TGCAGTGCTAGGAAAGCGGGAAGCACAGATACGCAGTATTTT. As protein: CSARKAGSTDTQYF. This chain joins TRBV20-1 and TRBJ2-3, with 7 bases identical to TRBD2. The CDR3 covers 14 residues. CDR1 is DFQATT, CDR2 SNEGSKA, per germline (reference sequence). Unmatched junction bases numbered 3, after V lost 3 bases and J lost 0 bases.

In its sample, this clonotype was seen a few times. Lacking the conserved final phenylalanine or tryptophan, this CDR3 likely reflects a read error. No DNA is shown, since the ends of the CDR3 on it are uncertain; the CDR3 is the one TCRdb lists. The chain couples TRBV15 to TRBJ1-1; whether TRBD1, the table's D call, matches the DNA was not checked. The CDR3 contains 14 residues when both ends are counted. In germline, CDR1 is LNHNV, CDR2 YYDKDF (reference sequence). CDR3 in amino acids: CATSGAPTGTVLST.

This clonotype has only one observation. This may stem from a read error, because a much larger clone lies one nucleotide away. The chain combines TRBV6-6 with TRBJ2-6; the match to TRBD1 covers 10 bases. The germline V gene has CDR1 MNHNY and CDR2 SVGAGI (reference sequence). The CDR3 is made up of 17 amino acids. The CDR3: CTSRRTGGTAGANVLTF. In DNA, the CDR3 is TGTACCAGCAGGAGGACAGGGGGTACGGCTGGGGCCAACGTCCTGACTTTC.

This clonotype has a count of ten or more. The rearrangement joins TRBV7-2 to TRBJ1-5; TRBD1 is a possible D gene (6 bases). CDR1 is SGHTA and CDR2 is FQGNSA in the germline V gene. Trimming took 1 base from V and 9 from J, leaving 13 bases between them. The CDR3 is 14 amino acids. The CDR3 reads CASSLEGWGRPQHF. DNA of the CDR3: TGTGCCAGCAGCTTAGAAGGATGGGGGCGGCCCCAGCATTTT.

In its sample, this clonotype was seen many times. The CDR3 is CSASKGTGNTIYF. The CDR3 region has the DNA TGCAGTGCTAGTAAGGGGACGGGAAACACCATATATTTT. The chain uses TRBV20-1 and TRBJ1-3, with D perhaps matching TRBD1 (5 bases). Germline CDR1 DFQATT, CDR2 SNEGSKA (reference sequence). The CDR3 runs 13 residues. V was cut by 3 bases and J by 4 bases, with 10 bases left in between.

The table lists this clonotype with many counts. This chain links TRBV11-3 with TRBJ2-4; a possible D gene is TRBD2 (6 bases). Trimming removed 5 bases at V and 2 bases at J, with 13 bases between. The CDR3 spans 15 residues. CDR1 and CDR2 from the germline V gene are SGHNT and YENEEA. The CDR3, as DNA: TGTGCCAGCAGCCCTCCAGCGGGCCCCAAAAACATTCAGTACTTC. It translates to CASSPPAGPKNIQYF. The whole variable domain, filled in from reference TRBV11-3 and TRBJ2-4, reads EAGVVQSPRYKIIEKKQPVAFWCNPISGHNTLYWYLQNLGQGPELLIRYENEEAVDDSQLPKDRFSAERLKGVDSTLKIQPAELGDSAVYLCASSPPAGPKNIQYFGAGTRLSVL.

This clonotype was recorded at least ten times. V gene TRBV4-1 combines with J gene TRBJ2-3; tentative D call: TRBD2 (6 bases). The CDR3 covers 20 residues. The germline V gene has CDR1 MGHRA and CDR2 YSYEKL. Trimming pared 0 bases from V and 2 bases from J, leaving 24 bases between. DNA for the CDR3: TGCGCCAGCAGCCAAGACTTTACCCGAGAGGGACTCCACTCCACAGATACGCAGTATTTT. Translation: CASSQDFTREGLHSTDTQYF.

This chain joins TRBV7-2 and TRBJ2-4; TRBD2 might be the D (6 bases). This CDR3 has 14 residues. V dropped 5 bases and J dropped 7 bases, with 15 bases sitting between them. Germline V gives CDR1 SGHTA, CDR2 FQGNSA. The CDR3 here is CASSPTGVLNIQYF. The CDR3, as DNA: TGTGCCAGCAGCCCCACGGGGGTGTTGAACATTCAGTACTTC.

This clonotype was seen at least ten times. The genes are TRBV4-2 and TRBJ2-3, with TRBD2 identical over 9 bases. CDR3 length: 16 residues. Losses at the gene ends were 0 bases for V and 8 bases for J; bases not matched to a gene: 9. Germline assignment: CDR1 LGHNA and CDR2 YNFKEQ. The CDR3 DNA reads TGTGCCAGCAGCCAAGAGGAGGCGGGAGGGCCGGGTACGCAGTATTTT. Its protein is CASSQEEAGGPGTQYF.

This clonotype was counted ten times or more. J is TRBJ2-7 and V is TRBV27; 8 positions match TRBD2. Germline CDR1 MNHEY, CDR2 SMNVEV (reference sequence). The CDR3 is 14 residues long. V dropped 5 bases and J dropped 1; count of bases not matched to a gene: 4. As DNA, the CDR3 is TGTGCCAGCAGTGGGATAGCGGGATCCTACGAGCAGTACTTC. Translation gives CASSGIAGSYEQYF.

This clonotype occurred many times. The chain carries TRBV7-9 and TRBJ1-1, with 8 positions matching TRBD1. V lost 2 bases to trimming and J lost 7 bases; unmatched junction nucleotides: 6. This CDR3 is 14 amino acids long. CDR1 and CDR2 (germline): SEHNR, FQNEAQ (reference sequence). Written as DNA, the CDR3 is TGTGCCAGCAGCTTACAGGGGGCAGTGATTGAAGCTTTCTTT. Its protein is CASSLQGAVIEAFF. The full variable domain, with the rest looked up from reference TRBV7-9 and TRBJ1-1, is DTGVSQNPRHKITKRGQNVTFRCDPISEHNRLYWYRQTLGQGPEFLTYFQNEAQLEKSRLLSDRFSAERPKGSFSTLEIQRTEQGDSAMYLCASSLQGAVIEAFFGQGTRLTVV.

In this sample, this clonotype turned up many times. The rearrangement joins TRBV6-1 to TRBJ2-7; TRBD1 might be the D (6 bases). The germline V and J ends were trimmed by 2 bases and 4 bases, with 15 bases remaining between them. This CDR3 comprises 15 residues. Germline loops: CDR1 MNHNS, CDR2 SASEGT. In DNA, the CDR3 is TGTGCCAGCAGTGAACAGAGACAGGCCCTTTACGAGCAGTACTTC. Encoded protein: CASSEQRQALYEQYF.

This clonotype was detected many times. The rearrangement links TRBV27 to TRBJ2-5; the D gene is possibly TRBD1 (5 bases). This CDR3 is built from 15 residues. CDR1 is MNHEY and CDR2 is SMNVEV in the germline V gene (reference sequence). V was clipped by 5 bases and J by 2 bases, with 15 bases between them. The CDR3 sequence: CASSTGAGQQETQYF. CDR3 DNA: TGTGCCAGCAGTACTGGGGCAGGGCAGCAAGAGACCCAGTACTTC.

This clonotype was seen at least ten times. V usage is TRBV11-2 and J usage is TRBJ2-1; D gene ambiguous. The CDR3 contains 17 residues. The V end was cut by 1 base, the J end by 0 bases, with 13 bases between. The V gene's germline CDR1 is SGHAT and CDR2 FQNNGV. The CDR3 loop reads CASSLGASSSSYNEQFF. CDR3 sequence (DNA): TGTGCCAGCAGCTTAGGGGCCAGTTCAAGCTCCTACAATGAGCAGTTCTTC.

This clonotype was seen at least ten times. The chain carries TRBV3-1 and TRBJ2-1; possibly TRBD1 for D (6 bases). The V and J ends lost 4 bases and 10 bases respectively, with 11 bases between them. Per the germline V gene, CDR1 is LGHDT and CDR2 is YNNKEL (reference sequence). CDR3 length equals 12 residues. DNA for the CDR3: TGTGCCAGCAGCCCCACGGGACACGAGCAGTTCTTC. Its translation is CASSPTGHEQFF.

This clonotype was recorded many times. The chain carries TRBV6-2 or TRBV6-3 and TRBJ1-4; 9 bases line up with TRBD1. With 5 bases clipped from V and 7 bases from J, the junction kept 2 bases outside the gene matches. Germline CDR1 reads MNHEY; CDR2 reads SVGEGT. This CDR3 is 13 amino acids long. For the CDR3, the DNA is TGTGCCAGCAGTCGGGACAGGGCTGAAAAACTGTTTTTT. As protein: CASSRDRAEKLFF.

The chain couples TRBV24-1 to TRBJ2-1; 8 bases align to TRBD2. V lost 3 bases to trimming and J lost 2 bases; unmatched junction nucleotides: 2. This CDR3 has 15 residues. The germline V gene has CDR1 KGHDR and CDR2 SFDVKD. The CDR3 reads CATSDTSGTYNEQFF. The CDR3 DNA is TGTGCCACCAGTGATACTAGCGGCACCTACAATGAGCAGTTCTTC.